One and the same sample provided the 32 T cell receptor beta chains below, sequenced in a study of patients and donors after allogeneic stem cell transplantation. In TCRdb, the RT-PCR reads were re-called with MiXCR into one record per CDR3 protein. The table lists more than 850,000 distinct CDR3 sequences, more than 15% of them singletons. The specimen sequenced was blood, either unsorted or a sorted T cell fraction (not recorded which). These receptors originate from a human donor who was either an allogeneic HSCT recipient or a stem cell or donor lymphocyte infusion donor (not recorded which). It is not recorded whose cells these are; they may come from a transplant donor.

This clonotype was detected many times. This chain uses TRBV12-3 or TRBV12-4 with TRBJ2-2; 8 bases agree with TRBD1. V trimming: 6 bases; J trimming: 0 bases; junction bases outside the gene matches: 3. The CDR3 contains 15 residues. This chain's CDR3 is CASSQDRANTGELFF. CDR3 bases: TGTGCCAGCAGCCAGGACAGGGCGAACACCGGGGAGCTGTTTTTT.

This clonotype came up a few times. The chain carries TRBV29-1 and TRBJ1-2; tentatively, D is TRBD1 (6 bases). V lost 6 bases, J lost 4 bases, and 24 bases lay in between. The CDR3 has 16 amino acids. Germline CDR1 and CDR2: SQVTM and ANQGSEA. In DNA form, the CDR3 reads TGCAGCGTCGACGGCCTGACAGGTGGATCTTCCTATGGCTACACCTTC. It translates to CSVDGLTGGSSYGYTF.

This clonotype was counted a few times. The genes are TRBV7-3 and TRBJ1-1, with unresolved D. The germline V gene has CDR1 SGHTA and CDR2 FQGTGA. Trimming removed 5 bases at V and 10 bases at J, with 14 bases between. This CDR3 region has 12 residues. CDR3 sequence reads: CASSPSRLVAFF. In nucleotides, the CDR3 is TGTGCCAGCAGCCCCTCCCGGCTGGTAGCTTTCTTT.

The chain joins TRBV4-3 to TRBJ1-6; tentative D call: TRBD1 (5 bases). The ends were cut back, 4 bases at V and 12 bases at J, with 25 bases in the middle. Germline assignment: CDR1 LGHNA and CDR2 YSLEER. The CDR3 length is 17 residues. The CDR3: CASSRQREGTFRIPLHF. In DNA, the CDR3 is TGCGCCAGCAGCCGACAGAGGGAGGGGACCTTCCGTATACCCCTCCACTTT.

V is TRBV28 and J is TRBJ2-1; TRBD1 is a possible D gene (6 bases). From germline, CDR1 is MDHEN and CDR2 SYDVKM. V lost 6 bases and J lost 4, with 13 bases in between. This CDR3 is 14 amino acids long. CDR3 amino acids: CASRTKQGYNEQFF. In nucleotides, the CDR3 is TGTGCCAGCAGGACAAAACAGGGTTACAATGAGCAGTTCTTC. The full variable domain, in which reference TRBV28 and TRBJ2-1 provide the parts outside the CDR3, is DVKVTQSSRYLVKRTGEKVFLECVQDMDHENMFWYRQDPGLGLRLIYFSYDVKMKEKGDIPEGYSVSREKKERFSLILESASTNQTSMYLCASRTKQGYNEQFFGPGTRLTVL.

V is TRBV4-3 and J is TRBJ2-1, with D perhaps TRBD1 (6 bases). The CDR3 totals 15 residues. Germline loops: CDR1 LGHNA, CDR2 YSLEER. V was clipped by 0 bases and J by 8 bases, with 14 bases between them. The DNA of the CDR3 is TGCGCCAGCAGCCAAGATATAGGGGGTGACGATGAGCAGTTCTTC. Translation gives CASSQDIGGDDEQFF.

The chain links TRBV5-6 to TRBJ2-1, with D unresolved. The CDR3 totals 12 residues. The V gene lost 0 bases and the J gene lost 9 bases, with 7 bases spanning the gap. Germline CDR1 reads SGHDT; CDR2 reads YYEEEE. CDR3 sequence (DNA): TGTGCCAGCAGCTTGGGACCGGCTGAGCAGTTCTTC. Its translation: CASSLGPAEQFF.

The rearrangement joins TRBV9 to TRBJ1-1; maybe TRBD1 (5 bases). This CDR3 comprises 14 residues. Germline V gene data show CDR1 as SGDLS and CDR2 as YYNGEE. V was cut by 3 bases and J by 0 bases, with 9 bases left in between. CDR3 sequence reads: CASSAHRLNTEAFF. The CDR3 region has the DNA TGTGCCAGCAGCGCCCACAGGTTGAACACTGAAGCTTTCTTT.

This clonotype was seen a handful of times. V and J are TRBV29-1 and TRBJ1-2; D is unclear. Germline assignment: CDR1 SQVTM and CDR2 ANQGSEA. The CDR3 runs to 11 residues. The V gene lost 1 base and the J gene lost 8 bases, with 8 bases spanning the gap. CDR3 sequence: CSVEAGPGYTF. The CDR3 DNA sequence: TGCAGCGTTGAAGCTGGGCCGGGCTACACCTTC.

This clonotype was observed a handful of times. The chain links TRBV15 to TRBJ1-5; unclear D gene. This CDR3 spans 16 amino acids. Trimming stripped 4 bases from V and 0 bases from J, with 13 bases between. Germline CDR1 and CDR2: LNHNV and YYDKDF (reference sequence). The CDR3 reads CATSKAVEVSNQPQHF. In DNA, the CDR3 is TGTGCCACCAGCAAGGCAGTAGAGGTTAGCAATCAGCCCCAGCATTTT.

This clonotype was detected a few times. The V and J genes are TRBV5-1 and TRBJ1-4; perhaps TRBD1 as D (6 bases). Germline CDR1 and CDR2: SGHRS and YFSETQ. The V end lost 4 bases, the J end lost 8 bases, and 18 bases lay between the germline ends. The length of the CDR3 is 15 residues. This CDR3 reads CASSATFGGAEKLFF. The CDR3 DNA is TGCGCCAGCAGCGCTACCTTCGGGGGCGCGGAAAAACTGTTTTTT.

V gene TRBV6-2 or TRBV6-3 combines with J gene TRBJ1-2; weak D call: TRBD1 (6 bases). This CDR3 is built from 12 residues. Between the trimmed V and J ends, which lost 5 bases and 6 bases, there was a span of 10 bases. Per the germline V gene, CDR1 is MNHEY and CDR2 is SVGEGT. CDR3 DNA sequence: TGTGCCAGCAGTCGGAGGACAGATGGCTACACCTTC. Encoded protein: CASSRRTDGYTF.

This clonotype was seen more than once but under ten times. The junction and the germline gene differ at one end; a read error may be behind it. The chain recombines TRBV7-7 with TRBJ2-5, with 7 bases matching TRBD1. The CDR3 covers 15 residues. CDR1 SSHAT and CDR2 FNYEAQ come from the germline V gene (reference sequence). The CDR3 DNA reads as TGTGCTAGCAGCCTGATACAGGGGAAAGGAGAGACCCAGTACTTC. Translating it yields CASSLIQGKGETQYF.

The CDR3 DNA is TGCAGTGCAACCCTGACAGGGGGTTTAGGACAGCCCCAGCATTTT. Translation: CSATLTGGLGQPQHF. The chain links TRBV20-1 to TRBJ1-5; TRBD1 matches at 9 bases. Unmatched junction bases numbered 13, after V lost 6 bases and J lost 7 bases. Germline CDR1 is DFQATT and CDR2 is SNEGSKA (reference sequence). The CDR3 contains 15 residues.

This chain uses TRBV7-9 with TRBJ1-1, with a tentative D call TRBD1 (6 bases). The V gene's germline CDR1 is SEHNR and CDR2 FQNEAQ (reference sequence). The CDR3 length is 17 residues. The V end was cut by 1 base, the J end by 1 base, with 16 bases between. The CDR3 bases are TGTGCCAGCAGCTTAGGTGAACAGGGCTTGGGGAACACTGAAGCTTTCTTT. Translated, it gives CASSLGEQGLGNTEAFF.

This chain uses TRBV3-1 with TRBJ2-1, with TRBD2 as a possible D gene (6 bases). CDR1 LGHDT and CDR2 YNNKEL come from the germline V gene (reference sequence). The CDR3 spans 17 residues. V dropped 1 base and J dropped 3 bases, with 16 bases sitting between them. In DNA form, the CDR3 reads TGTGCCAGCAGCCAAGTCGAGGAGGGAGTGGTCTACAATGAGCAGTTCTTC. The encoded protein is CASSQVEEGVVYNEQFF.

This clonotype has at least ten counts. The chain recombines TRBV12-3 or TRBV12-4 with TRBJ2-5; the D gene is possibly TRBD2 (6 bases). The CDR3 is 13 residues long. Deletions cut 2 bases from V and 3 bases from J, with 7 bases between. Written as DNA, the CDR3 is TGTGCCAGCAGTTTAACGGGGGAAGAGACCCAGTACTTC. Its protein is CASSLTGEETQYF.

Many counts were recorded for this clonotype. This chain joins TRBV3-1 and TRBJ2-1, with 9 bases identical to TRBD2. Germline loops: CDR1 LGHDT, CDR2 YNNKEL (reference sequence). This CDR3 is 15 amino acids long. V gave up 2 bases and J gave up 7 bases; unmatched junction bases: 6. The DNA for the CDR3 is TGTGCCAGCAGCCAACGCGGGGGGGCATTAAATGAGCAGTTCTTC. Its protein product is CASSQRGGALNEQFF.

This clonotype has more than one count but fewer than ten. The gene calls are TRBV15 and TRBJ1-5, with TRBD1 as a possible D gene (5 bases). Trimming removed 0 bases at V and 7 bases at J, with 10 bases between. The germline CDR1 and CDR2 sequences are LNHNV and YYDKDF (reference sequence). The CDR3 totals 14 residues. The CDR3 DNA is TGTGCCACCAGCAGAGATACGGGACCCCAGCCCCAGCATTTT. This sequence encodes CATSRDTGPQPQHF.

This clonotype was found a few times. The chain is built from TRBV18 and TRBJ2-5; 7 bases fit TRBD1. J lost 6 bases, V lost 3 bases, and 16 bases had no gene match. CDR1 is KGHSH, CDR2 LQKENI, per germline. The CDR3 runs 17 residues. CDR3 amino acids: CASSPPGQLPVKKTQYF. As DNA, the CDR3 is TGTGCCAGCTCACCCCCGGGACAGTTACCGGTGAAGAAGACCCAGTACTTC.

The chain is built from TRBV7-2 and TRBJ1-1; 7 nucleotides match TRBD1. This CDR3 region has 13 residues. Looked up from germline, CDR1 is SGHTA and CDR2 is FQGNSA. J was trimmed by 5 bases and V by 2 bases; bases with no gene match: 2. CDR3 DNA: TGTGCCAGCAGCTTAAAGACAGGGACTGAAGCTTTCTTT. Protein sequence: CASSLKTGTEAFF.

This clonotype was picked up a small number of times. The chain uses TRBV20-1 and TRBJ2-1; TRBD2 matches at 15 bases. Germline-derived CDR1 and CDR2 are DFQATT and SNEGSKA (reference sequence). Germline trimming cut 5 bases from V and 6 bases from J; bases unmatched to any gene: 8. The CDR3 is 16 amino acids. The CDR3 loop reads CSAQIPGLAGGNEQFF. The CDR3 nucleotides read TGCAGTGCTCAAATTCCGGGACTAGCGGGGGGCAATGAGCAGTTCTTC.

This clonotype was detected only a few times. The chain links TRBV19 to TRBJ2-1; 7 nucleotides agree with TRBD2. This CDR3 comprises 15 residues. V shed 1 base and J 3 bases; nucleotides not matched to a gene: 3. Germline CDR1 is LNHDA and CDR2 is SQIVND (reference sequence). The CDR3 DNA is TGTGCCAGTAGTATAGGGGGGGGGTACTACAATGAGCAGTTCTTC. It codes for CASSIGGGYYNEQFF.

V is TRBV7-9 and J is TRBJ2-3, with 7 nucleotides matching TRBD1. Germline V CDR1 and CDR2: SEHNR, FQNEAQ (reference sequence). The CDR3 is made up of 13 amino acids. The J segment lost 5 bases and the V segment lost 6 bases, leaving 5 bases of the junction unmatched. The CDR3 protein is CASSPGGEDTQYF. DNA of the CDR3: TGTGCCAGCAGTCCAGGGGGAGAAGATACGCAGTATTTT.

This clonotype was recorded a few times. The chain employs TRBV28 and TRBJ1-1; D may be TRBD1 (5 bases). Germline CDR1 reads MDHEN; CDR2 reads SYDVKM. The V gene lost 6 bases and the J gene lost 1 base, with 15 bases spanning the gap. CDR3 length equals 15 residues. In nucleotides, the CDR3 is TGTGCCAGCAGACCGACGACAGTGGGGAACACTGAAGCTTTCTTT. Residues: CASRPTTVGNTEAFF.

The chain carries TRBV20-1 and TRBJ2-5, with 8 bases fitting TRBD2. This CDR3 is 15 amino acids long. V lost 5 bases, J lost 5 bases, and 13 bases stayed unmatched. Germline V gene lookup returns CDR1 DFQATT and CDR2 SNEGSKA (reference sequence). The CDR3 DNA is TGCAGTGCTCCACCGGGAGGGGCCTCGGCGGAGACCCAGTACTTC. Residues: CSAPPGGASAETQYF.

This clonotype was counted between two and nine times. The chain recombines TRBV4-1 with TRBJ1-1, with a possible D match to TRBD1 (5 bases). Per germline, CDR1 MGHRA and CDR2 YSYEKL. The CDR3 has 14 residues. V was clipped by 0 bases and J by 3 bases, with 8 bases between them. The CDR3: CASSQEEGYTEAFF. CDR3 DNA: TGCGCCAGCAGCCAAGAGGAGGGGTACACTGAAGCTTTCTTT.

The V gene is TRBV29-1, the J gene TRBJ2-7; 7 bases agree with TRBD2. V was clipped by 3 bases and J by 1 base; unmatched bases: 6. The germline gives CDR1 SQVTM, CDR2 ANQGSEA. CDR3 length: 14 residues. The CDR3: CSVEGGRGSYEQYF. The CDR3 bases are TGCAGCGTTGAGGGGGGGAGGGGATCCTACGAGCAGTACTTC.

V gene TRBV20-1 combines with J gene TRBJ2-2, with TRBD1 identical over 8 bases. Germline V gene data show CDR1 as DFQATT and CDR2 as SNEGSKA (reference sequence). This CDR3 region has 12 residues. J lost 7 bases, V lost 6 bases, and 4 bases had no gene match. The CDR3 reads CSARQGNGELFF. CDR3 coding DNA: TGCAGTGCAAGACAGGGGAACGGGGAGCTGTTTTTT.

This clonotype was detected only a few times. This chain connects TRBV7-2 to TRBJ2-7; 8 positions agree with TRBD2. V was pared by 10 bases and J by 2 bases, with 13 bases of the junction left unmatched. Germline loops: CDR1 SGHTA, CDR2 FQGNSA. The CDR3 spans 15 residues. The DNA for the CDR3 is TGTGCCACCGTACTGGGAGCGGGAGCTACCTACGAGCAGTACTTC. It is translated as CATVLGAGATYEQYF.

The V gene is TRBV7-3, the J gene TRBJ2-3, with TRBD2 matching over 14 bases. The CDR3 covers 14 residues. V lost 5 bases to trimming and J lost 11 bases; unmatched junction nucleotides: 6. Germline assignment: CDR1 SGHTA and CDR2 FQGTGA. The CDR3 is CASSAGTSGSWQYF. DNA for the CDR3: TGTGCCAGCAGCGCCGGGACTAGCGGGAGTTGGCAGTATTTT.

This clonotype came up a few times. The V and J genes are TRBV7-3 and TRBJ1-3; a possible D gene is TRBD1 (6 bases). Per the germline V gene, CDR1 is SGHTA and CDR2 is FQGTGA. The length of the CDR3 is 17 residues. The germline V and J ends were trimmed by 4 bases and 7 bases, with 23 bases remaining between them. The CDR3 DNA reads TGTGCCAGCAGCTCCCAACGTGGGGGCCCGGCGGCGAACACCATATATTTT. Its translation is CASSSQRGGPAANTIYF.